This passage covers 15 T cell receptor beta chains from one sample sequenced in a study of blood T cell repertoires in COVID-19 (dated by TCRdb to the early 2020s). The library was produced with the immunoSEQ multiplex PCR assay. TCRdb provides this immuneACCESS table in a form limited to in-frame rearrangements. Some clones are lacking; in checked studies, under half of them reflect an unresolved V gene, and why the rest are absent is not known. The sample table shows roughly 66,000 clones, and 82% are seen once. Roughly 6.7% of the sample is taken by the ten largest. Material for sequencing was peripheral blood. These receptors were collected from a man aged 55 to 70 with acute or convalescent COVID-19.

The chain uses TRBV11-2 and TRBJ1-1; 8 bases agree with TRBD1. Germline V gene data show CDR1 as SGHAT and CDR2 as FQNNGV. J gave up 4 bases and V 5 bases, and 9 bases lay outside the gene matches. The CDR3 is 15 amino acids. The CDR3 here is CASSVYRGTGTEAFF. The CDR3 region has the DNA TGTGCCAGCAGCGTATACAGGGGGACGGGCACTGAAGCTTTCTTT.

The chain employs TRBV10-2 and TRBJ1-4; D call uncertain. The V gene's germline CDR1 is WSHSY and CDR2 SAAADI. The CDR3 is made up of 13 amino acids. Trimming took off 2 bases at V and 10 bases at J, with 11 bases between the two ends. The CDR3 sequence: CASSETGSGKLFF. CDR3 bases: TGCGCCAGCAGTGAGACGGGTTCTGGAAAACTGTTTTTT.

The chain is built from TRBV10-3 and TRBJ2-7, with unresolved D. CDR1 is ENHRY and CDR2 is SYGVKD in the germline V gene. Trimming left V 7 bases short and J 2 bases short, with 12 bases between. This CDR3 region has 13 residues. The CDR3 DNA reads TGTGCCATCACTCACAGTGACCCCTACGAGCAGTACTTC. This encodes CAITHSDPYEQYF.

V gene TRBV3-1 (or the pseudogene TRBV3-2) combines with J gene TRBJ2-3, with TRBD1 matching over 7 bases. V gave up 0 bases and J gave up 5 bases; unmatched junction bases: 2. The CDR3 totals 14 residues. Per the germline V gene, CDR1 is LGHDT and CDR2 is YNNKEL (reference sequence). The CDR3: CASSQDTGVDTQYF. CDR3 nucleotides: TGTGCCAGCAGCCAAGATACAGGGGTAGATACGCAGTATTTT.

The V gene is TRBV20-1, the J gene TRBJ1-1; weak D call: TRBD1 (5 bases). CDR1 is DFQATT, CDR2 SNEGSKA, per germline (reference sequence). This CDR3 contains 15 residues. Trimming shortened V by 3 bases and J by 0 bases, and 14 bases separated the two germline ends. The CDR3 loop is CSASNLGGVNTEAFF. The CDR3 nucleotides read TGCAGTGCTAGTAACCTGGGAGGGGTGAACACTGAAGCTTTCTTT.

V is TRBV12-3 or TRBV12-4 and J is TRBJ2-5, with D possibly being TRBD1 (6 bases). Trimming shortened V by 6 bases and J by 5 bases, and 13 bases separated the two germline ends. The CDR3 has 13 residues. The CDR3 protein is CASRYRVGETQYF. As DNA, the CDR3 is TGTGCCAGCAGGTACAGGGTGGGCGAGACCCAGTACTTC.

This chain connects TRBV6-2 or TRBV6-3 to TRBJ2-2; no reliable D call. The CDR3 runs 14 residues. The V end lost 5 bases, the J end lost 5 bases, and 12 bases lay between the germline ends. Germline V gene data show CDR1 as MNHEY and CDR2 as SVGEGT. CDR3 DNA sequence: TGTGCCAGCAGTCCCCGAGCCGAGACCGGGGAGCTGTTTTTT. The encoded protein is CASSPRAETGELFF.

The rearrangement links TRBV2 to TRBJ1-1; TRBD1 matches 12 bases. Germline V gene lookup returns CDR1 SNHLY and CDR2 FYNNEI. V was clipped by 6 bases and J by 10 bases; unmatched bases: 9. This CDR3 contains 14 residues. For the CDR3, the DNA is TGTGCCAGCAGCGGGGGACAGGGGGCTCGGGGAGCTTTCTTT. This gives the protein CASSGGQGARGAFF.

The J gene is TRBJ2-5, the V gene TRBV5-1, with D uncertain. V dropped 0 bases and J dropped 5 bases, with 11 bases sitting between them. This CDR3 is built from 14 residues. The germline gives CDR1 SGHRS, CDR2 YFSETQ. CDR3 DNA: TGCGCCAGCAGCTTGGTGGCGGAAACGGAGACCCAGTACTTC. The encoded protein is CASSLVAETETQYF.

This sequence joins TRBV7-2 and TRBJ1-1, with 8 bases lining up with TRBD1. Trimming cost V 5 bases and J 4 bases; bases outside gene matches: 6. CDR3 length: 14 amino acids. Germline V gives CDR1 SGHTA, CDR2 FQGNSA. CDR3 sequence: CASSALTGVTEAFF. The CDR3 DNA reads TGTGCCAGCAGCGCGCTGACAGGGGTCACTGAAGCTTTCTTT. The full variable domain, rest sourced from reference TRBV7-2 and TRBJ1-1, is GAGVSQSPSNKVTEKGKDVELRCDPISGHTALYWYRQSLGQGLEFLIYFQGNSAPDKSGLPSDRFSAERTGGSVSTLTIQRTQQEDSAVYLCASSALTGVTEAFFGQGTRLTVV.

CDR3 DNA sequence: TGTGCCAGCAGCGTGACAGGGGGCAATCAGCCCCAGCATTTT. Translated: CASSVTGGNQPQHF. V is TRBV5-6 and J is TRBJ1-5; TRBD1 aligns across 8 bases. Germline trimming cut 4 bases from V and 2 bases from J; bases unmatched to any gene: 2. The germline gives CDR1 SGHDT, CDR2 YYEEEE. CDR3 length equals 14 residues.

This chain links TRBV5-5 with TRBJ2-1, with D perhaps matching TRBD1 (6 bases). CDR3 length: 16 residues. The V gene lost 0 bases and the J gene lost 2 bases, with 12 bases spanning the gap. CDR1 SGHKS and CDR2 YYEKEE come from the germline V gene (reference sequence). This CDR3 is CASSLVAGDTYNEQFF. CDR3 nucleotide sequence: TGTGCCAGCAGCTTGGTAGCCGGGGACACCTACAATGAGCAGTTCTTC.

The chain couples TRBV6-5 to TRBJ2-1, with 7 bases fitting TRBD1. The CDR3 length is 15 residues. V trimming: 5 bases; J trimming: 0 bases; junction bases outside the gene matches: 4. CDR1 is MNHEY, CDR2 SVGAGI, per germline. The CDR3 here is CASSRAGGSYNEQFF. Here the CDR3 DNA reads TGTGCCAGCAGTAGAGCAGGGGGCTCCTACAATGAGCAGTTCTTC.

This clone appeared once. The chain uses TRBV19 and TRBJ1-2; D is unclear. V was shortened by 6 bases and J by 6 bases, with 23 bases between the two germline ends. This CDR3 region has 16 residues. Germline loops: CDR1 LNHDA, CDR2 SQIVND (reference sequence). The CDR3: CASSRELSKRVDGYTF. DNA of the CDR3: TGTGCCAGTAGCCGTGAGTTGAGTAAACGAGTGGATGGCTACACCTTC.

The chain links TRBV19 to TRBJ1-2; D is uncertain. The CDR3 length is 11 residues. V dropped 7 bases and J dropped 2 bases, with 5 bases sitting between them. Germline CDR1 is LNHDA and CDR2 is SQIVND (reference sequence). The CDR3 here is CASTRNYGYTF. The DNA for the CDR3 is TGTGCCAGTACGCGGAACTATGGCTACACCTTC. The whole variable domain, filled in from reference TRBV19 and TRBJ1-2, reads DGGITQSPKYLFRKEGQNVTLSCEQNLNHDAMYWYRQDPGQGLRLIYYSQIVNDFQKGDIAEGYSVSREKKESFPLTVTSAQKNPTAFYLCASTRNYGYTFGSGTRLTVV.